This TCR beta chain was sequenced in a study of STAT5B mutations in CD4+ large granular lymphocyte leukemia. Worth noting for this clone: The antigen is not known.

Germline V CDR1 and CDR2: LNHNV, YYDKDF (reference sequence). The V gene end was trimmed by 3 bases and the J gene end by 4 bases; junction bases not matched to a gene: 5. CDR3 length: 14 residues. Control samples were healthy donors' buffy coats. Notes on the study in general: 8/27 top patient clones versus 2/35 control clones were TRBV06-family. Without putative leukemic clones, patient CD4-sorted repertoires remained more clonal than healthy CD4+ repertoires.

The data were produced by immunoSEQ multiplex PCR, yet TCRdb's version contains in-frame clones alone and is incomplete. Of some 51,000 clones in the sample, more than 65% were seen once. V gene TRBV15 combines with J gene TRBJ2-7, with TRBD2 matching 8 bases. Sequencing was performed on CD4+ T cells from blood buffy coats. The clonotype comes from a human donor in good health. DNA for the CDR3: TGTGCCACCAGCAGTCTTAGCGGGGCGTACGAGCAGTACTTC. It translates to CATSSLSGAYEQYF.